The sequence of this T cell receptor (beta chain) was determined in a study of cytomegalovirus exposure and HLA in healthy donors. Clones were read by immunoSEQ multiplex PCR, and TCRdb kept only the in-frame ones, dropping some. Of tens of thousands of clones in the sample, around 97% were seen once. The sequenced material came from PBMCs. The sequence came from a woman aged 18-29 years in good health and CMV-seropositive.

The CDR3 nucleotides are TGTGCCAGCAGTTTAACCGAACATAGCAATCAGCCCCAGCATTTT. Encoded protein: CASSLTEHSNQPQHF. The chain has TRBV28 and TRBJ1-5; no reliable D call. There are 15 residues in the CDR3. The V end was cut by 2 bases, the J end by 0 bases, with 8 bases between. CDR1 is MDHEN, CDR2 SYDVKM, per germline.